A single sample is the source of the 11 T cell receptor beta chains below, sequenced in a study of T-cell reconstitution after alpha-beta-depleted transplantation in children (dated by TCRdb to 2016 to 2018). The method was PCR. This sample was sequenced with an Illumina HiSeq 2500. To normalize quantification of the TCRbeta repertoire, the TCR libraries were built with molecular barcoding that relied on unique molecular identifiers. TCRdb trimmed public reads at Q25 via fastp, called clones via MiXCR and kept in-frame beta chains. Every CDR3 protein is listed once, alongside the most common genes and DNA of its rows. The sample table records 450,000 to 700,000 distinct CDR3 sequences; 20% to 30% of these occur just once. Clones ranked in the top ten supply 30% to 40% of the sample. The treatment or condition label on this specimen signifies: allogeneic hematopoietic cell transplantation with graft depleted of TCRalphabeta T cells and CD19 B cells.

This sample comprised PBMCs, obtained before TCRalphabeta/CD19-depleted stem cell transplant. These TCRs come from a boy less than two years old with Wiskott-Aldrich syndrome, due to receive a stem cell transplant.

The CDR3 bases are TGCAGTGCTGAAGACAGGGGCTTTCAAGAGACCCAGTACTTC. This gives the protein CSAEDRGFQETQYF. The V call is TRBV20-1, the J call TRBJ2-5, with TRBD1 identical over 8 bases. The J segment lost 2 bases and the V segment lost 5 bases, leaving 7 bases of the junction unmatched. CDR1 is DFQATT and CDR2 is SNEGSKA in the germline V gene (reference sequence). This CDR3 is 14 amino acids long.

This clonotype occurred a few times. The chain has TRBV10-2 and TRBJ1-2, with D perhaps matching TRBD1 (5 bases). The CDR3 has 14 amino acids. Trimming cost V 6 bases and J 1 base, with 12 bases left between them. Germline CDR1 is WSHSY and CDR2 is SAAADI. The CDR3 DNA reads as TGCGCCAGCAGCCTCGACAGATTTAACTATGGCTACACCTTC. Translating it yields CASSLDRFNYGYTF.

This clonotype has just a few counts. The chain carries TRBV15 and TRBJ2-5; no firm D call. The V end was cut by 1 base, the J end by 1 base, with 7 bases between. CDR3 size: 14 residues. Germline V gives CDR1 LNHNV, CDR2 YYDKDF (reference sequence). CDR3 protein: CATSRGTLQETQYF. CDR3 DNA sequence: TGTGCCACCAGCAGAGGTACCCTCCAAGAGACCCAGTACTTC.

The V call is TRBV5-1, the J call TRBJ2-1; 10 positions match TRBD2. Germline V gene sequence: CDR1 SGHRS, CDR2 YFSETQ. The junction had 12 bases not matched to a gene; V was cut back by 3 bases and J by 0 bases. The CDR3 sequence is 19 residues long. CDR3: CASSWVPGLALSSYNEQFF. CDR3 DNA: TGCGCCAGCAGCTGGGTTCCGGGACTAGCGTTGAGCTCCTACAATGAGCAGTTCTTC.

The rearrangement uses TRBV5-1 and TRBJ2-2; 13 positions agree with TRBD2. The CDR3 has 17 residues. V shed 4 bases and J 5 bases; nucleotides not matched to a gene: 8. The germline V gene encodes CDR1 SGHRS and CDR2 YFSETQ. CDR3 DNA sequence: TGCGCCAGCAGCCCTGGGACTAGCGGGATGGTGACCGGGGAGCTGTTTTTT. Encoded protein: CASSPGTSGMVTGELFF.

The V and J genes are TRBV7-6 and TRBJ1-1; the match to TRBD1 covers 9 bases. The junction had 5 bases not matched to a gene; V was cut back by 6 bases and J by 6 bases. Germline CDR1 SGHVS, CDR2 FNYEAQ. The CDR3 covers 13 residues. The CDR3 reads CASRAGQGSEAFF. Here the CDR3 DNA reads TGTGCCAGCAGGGCGGGACAGGGCTCTGAAGCTTTCTTT.

This clonotype came up a few times. This chain links TRBV5-1 with TRBJ2-7; unclear D gene. The CDR3 consists of 16 residues. CDR1 SGHRS and CDR2 YFSETQ come from the germline V gene. V was clipped by 0 bases and J by 0 bases, with 13 bases between them. CDR3 in amino acids: CASSLDGYGISYEQYF. CDR3 nucleotides: TGCGCCAGCAGCTTGGACGGATACGGAATCTCCTACGAGCAGTACTTC.

This clonotype was found a few times. The chain joins TRBV2 to TRBJ2-6, with D possibly matching TRBD1 (5 bases). The CDR3 covers 15 residues. V was shortened by 7 bases and J by 4 bases, with 14 bases between the two germline ends. Looked up from germline, CDR1 is SNHLY and CDR2 is FYNNEI. The CDR3 nucleotides read TGTGCCAGCAAGTCCGATGGGGCCGGGGCCAACGTCCTGACTTTC. It yields the protein CASKSDGAGANVLTF.

The chain combines TRBV5-1 with TRBJ2-7; 8 positions match TRBD1. CDR3 length: 16 amino acids. Per germline, CDR1 SGHRS and CDR2 YFSETQ. V shed 5 bases, J shed 2 bases, and the junction held 12 bases outside the gene matches. The CDR3, as DNA: TGCGCCAGCAGTCAGTCTGGACAGGGCATTACCTACGAGCAGTACTTC. Its translation: CASSQSGQGITYEQYF.

The table lists this clonotype with many counts. At one end, the junction sequence differs from germline, possibly due to a read error. This chain joins TRBV5-1 and TRBJ2-1; 14 bases agree with TRBD2. Per germline, CDR1 SGHRS and CDR2 YFSETQ. The CDR3 length is 15 residues. The CDR3 bases are TGTGCCAGCAGCTTTGGACTAGCGGGAGGTAATGAGCAGTTCTTC. Amino acids: CASSFGLAGGNEQFF.

The V gene is TRBV10-3, the J gene TRBJ1-1; 8 positions match TRBD1. From germline, CDR1 is ENHRY and CDR2 SYGVKD. This CDR3 contains 14 residues. V dropped 10 bases and J dropped 4; count of bases not matched to a gene: 11. DNA for the CDR3: TGTGCCACCTCACAGGGGGAGTATAGCACTGAAGCTTTCTTT. Translating gives CATSQGEYSTEAFF.